The text below deals with one T cell receptor (beta chain). This entry comes from a study of T cells after yellow fever vaccination. The V gene end was trimmed by 6 bases and the J gene end by 2 bases; junction bases not matched to a gene: 8. The CDR3 extends over 15 amino acids. TCRdb passed the 5' RACE reads through MiXCR, listing each CDR3 protein once. Among fewer than 500,000 distinct CDR3 sequences listed, 18% were seen once. The receptor comes from a man between 18 and 35 years old who received the YFV17D yellow fever vaccine. The sample consisted of PBMCs, taken before the yellow fever booster vaccination. This sequence joins TRBV12-3 or TRBV12-4 and TRBJ2-7, with 9 bases lining up with TRBD1. This CDR3 reads CASSWGQGNTYEQYF. CDR3 in DNA: TGTGCCAGCAGCTGGGGACAGGGTAATACCTACGAGCAGTACTTC.